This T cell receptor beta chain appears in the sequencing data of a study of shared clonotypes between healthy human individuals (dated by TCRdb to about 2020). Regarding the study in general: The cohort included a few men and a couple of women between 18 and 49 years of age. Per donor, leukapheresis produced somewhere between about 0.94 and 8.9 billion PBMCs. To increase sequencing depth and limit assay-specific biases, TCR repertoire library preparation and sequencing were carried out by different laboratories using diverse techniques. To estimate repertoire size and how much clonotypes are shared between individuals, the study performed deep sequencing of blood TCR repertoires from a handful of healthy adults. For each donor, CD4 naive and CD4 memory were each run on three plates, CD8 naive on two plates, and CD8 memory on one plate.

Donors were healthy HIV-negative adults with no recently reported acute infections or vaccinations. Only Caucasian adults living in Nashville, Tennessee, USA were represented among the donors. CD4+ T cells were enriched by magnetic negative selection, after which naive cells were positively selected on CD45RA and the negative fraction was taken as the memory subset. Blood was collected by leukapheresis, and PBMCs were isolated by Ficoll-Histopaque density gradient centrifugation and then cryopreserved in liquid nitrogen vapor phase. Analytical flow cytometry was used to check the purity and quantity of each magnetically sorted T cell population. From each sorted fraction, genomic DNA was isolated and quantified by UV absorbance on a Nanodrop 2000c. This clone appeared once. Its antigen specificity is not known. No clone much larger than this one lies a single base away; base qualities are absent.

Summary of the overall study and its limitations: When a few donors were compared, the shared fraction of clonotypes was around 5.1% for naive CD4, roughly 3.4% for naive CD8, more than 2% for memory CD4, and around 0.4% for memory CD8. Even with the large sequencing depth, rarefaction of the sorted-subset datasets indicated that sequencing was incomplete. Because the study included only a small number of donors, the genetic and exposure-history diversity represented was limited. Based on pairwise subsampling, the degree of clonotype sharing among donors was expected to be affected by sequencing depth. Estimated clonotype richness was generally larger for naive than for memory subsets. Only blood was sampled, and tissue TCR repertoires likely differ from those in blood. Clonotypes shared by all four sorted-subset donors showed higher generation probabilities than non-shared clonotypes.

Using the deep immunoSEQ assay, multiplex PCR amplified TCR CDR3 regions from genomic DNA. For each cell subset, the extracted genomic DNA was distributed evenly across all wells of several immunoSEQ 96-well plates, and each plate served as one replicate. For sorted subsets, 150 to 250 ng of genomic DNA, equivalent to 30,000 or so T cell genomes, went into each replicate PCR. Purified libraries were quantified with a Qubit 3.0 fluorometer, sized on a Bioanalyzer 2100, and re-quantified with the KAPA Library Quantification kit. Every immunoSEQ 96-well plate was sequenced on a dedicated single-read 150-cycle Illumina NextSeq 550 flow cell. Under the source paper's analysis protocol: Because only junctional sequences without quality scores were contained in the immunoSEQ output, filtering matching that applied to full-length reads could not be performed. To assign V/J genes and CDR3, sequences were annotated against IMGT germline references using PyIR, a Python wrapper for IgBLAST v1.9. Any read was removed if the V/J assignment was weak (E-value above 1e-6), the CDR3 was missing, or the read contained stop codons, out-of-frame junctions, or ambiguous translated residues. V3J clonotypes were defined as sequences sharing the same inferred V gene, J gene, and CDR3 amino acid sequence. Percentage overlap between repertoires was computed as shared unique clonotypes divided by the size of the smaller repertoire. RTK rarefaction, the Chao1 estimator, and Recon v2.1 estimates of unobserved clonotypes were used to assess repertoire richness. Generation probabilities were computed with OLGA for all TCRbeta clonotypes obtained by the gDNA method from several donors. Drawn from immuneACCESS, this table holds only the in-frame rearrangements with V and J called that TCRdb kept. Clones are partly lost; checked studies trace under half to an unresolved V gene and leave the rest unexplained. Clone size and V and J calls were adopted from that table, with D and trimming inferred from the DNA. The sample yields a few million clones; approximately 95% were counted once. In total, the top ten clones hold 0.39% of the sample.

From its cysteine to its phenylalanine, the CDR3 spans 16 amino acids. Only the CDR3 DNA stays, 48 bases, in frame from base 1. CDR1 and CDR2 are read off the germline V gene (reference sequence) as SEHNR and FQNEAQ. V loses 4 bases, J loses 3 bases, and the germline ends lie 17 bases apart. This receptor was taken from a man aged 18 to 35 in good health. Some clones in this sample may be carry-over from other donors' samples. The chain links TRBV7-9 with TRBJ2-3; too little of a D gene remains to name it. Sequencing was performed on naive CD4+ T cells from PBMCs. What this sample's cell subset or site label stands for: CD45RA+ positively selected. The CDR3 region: CASSYAPGSGTDTQYF. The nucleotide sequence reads TGTGCCAGCAGCTACGCCCCGGGCTCCGGGACAGATACGCAGTATTTT. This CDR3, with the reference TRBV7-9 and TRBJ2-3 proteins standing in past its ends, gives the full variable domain DTGVSQNPRHKITKRGQNVTFRCDPISEHNRLYWYRQTLGQGPEFLTYFQNEAQLEKSRLLSDRFSAERPKGSFSTLEIQRTEQGDSAMYLCASSYAPGSGTDTQYFGPGTRLTVL.